The 19 T cell receptor beta chains in this list originate from one sample, sequenced in a study of T cells expressing NK-cell markers. With the 5' RACE reads reprocessed, TCRdb shows one record per CDR3 protein and no DNA. There are about 430,000 distinct CDR3 sequences in the sample, with 1.4% to 1.5% held by the top ten. The sample taken for sequencing was blood T cells: a sorted CD56 or NKG2C T cell subset, CD4+ or CD8+ T cells, or bulk PBMC T cells (not recorded which). The receptors come from a woman aged 50 to 60 in good health.

CDR3 amino acids: CASSVARTVNTGELFF. The V call is TRBV7-2, the J call TRBJ2-2. Germline V gene data show CDR1 as SGHTA and CDR2 as FQGNSA. The CDR3 loop spans 16 amino acids.

The chain combines TRBV20-1 with TRBJ2-5; checking the TCRdb D call of TRBD2 is not possible without DNA. This CDR3 has 15 amino acids. The germline CDR1 and CDR2 sequences are DFQATT and SNEGSKA (reference sequence). The CDR3 sequence is CSARASGGRVETQYF.

The chain links TRBV20-1 to TRBJ1-4. Germline CDR1 is DFQATT and CDR2 is SNEGSKA (reference sequence). The CDR3 is 13 amino acids. The CDR3 is CSARRHLNEKLFF.

The rearrangement links TRBV25-1 to TRBJ2-3; the D call from TCRdb, TRBD1, cannot be confirmed without DNA. The CDR3 consists of 15 residues. Germline loops: CDR1 MGHDK, CDR2 SYGVNS. The CDR3 loop reads CASTGTGGVTDTQYF.

The genes are TRBV7-6 and TRBJ2-2; TCRdb designates TRBD1, a call that cannot be tested without DNA. The germline V gene encodes CDR1 SGHVS and CDR2 FNYEAQ. The CDR3 extends over 14 amino acids. The CDR3 sequence is CASTILRETGELFF.

CDR3 protein: CSVLGLAENNEQFF. J is TRBJ2-1 and V is TRBV29-1; TCRdb returns TRBD2, unconfirmable since there is no DNA. CDR3 length equals 14 residues. Germline assignment: CDR1 SQVTM and CDR2 ANQGSEA.

The chain carries TRBV4-2 and TRBJ1-4. CDR3 size: 14 residues. In germline, CDR1 is LGHNA, CDR2 YNFKEQ. The CDR3 sequence is CASSQEEFTEKLFF.

The rearrangement uses TRBV27 and TRBJ2-7; with no DNA, the TCRdb D assignment of TRBD2 cannot be verified. Germline assignment: CDR1 MNHEY and CDR2 SMNVEV (reference sequence). The CDR3 is made up of 17 amino acids. The CDR3 loop reads CASSSPARTSGSYEQYF.

This chain joins TRBV21-1 and TRBJ2-5; TCRdb picks TRBD1, but there is no DNA to check that call. TRBV21-1 is flagged as a pseudogene. CDR3 length: 17 amino acids. CDR3 amino acids: CASSILNHRVGQETQYF.

The chain carries TRBV14 and TRBJ2-5; TCRdb proposes TRBD1, but this gene call is untestable without DNA. This CDR3 is 16 amino acids long. From germline, CDR1 is SGHDN and CDR2 FVKESK. The CDR3 loop reads CASSQDPGLKERTQYF. Full variable domain (rest looked up from reference TRBV14 and TRBJ2-5): EAGVTQFPSHSVIEKGQTVTLRCDPISGHDNLYWYRRVMGKEIKFLLHFVKESKQDESGMPNNRFLAERTGGTYSTLKVQPAELEDSGVYFCASSQDPGLKERTQYFGPGTRLLVL.

The J gene is TRBJ2-1, the V gene TRBV4-1; TCRdb's D gene call, TRBD2, goes unchecked for lack of DNA. The CDR3 length is 16 residues. Germline V gives CDR1 MGHRA, CDR2 YSYEKL. The CDR3 protein is CASSRSAGGSHNEQFF.

The chain uses TRBV5-1 and TRBJ2-2; the D gene TCRdb calls, TRBD1, cannot be checked with no DNA. Per germline, CDR1 SGHRS and CDR2 YFSETQ. CDR3 length: 15 amino acids. CDR3 amino acids: CASSLVGTGAGELFF. Full variable domain (rest looked up from reference TRBV5-1 and TRBJ2-2): KAGVTQTPRYLIKTRGQQVTLSCSPISGHRSVSWYQQTPGQGLQFLFEYFSETQRNKGNFPGRFSGRQFSNSRSEMNVSTLELGDSALYLCASSLVGTGAGELFFGEGSRLTVL.

The CDR3 is CASSLAPGLAGEAGELFF. J is TRBJ2-2 and V is TRBV5-1; TCRdb selects TRBD2, and the lack of DNA leaves this call unchecked. Germline V gene data show CDR1 as SGHRS and CDR2 as YFSETQ. This CDR3 has 18 amino acids.

The chain joins TRBV7-9 to TRBJ2-4; as DNA is missing, the TRBD2 call by TCRdb cannot be tested. Germline V gives CDR1 SEHNR, CDR2 FQNEAQ (reference sequence). This CDR3 has 19 amino acids. Here the CDR3 reads CASSSQGLAGGSSKNIQYF. The variable domain in full, with the rest retrieved from reference TRBV7-9 and TRBJ2-4, is DTGVSQNPRHKITKRGQNVTFRCDPISEHNRLYWYRQTLGQGPEFLTYFQNEAQLEKSRLLSDRFSAERPKGSFSTLEIQRTEQGDSAMYLCASSSQGLAGGSSKNIQYFGAGTRLSVL.

V is TRBV20-1 and J is TRBJ2-1. The CDR3 is 14 residues long. Germline-derived CDR1 and CDR2 are DFQATT and SNEGSKA (reference sequence). The CDR3 sequence: CSARGLEAHNEQFF.

This chain joins TRBV12-3 or TRBV12-4 and TRBJ1-6; TCRdb calls TRBD1, which cannot be checked without DNA. The CDR3 spans 16 residues. The CDR3 protein is CASSLGRRSYNSPLHF.

The rearrangement joins TRBV5-1 to TRBJ2-1; TCRdb names TRBD1, which stays unverified in the absence of DNA. The CDR3 is 16 amino acids. In germline, CDR1 is SGHRS, CDR2 YFSETQ. The CDR3 is CASSLYRDRGVNEQFF.

J is TRBJ1-1 and V is TRBV19. The CDR3 is 13 residues long. Germline V gene lookup returns CDR1 LNHDA and CDR2 SQIVND (reference sequence). CDR3 sequence reads: CASSTVENTEAFF. Full variable domain (rest looked up from reference TRBV19 and TRBJ1-1): DGGITQSPKYLFRKEGQNVTLSCEQNLNHDAMYWYRQDPGQGLRLIYYSQIVNDFQKGDIAEGYSVSREKKESFPLTVTSAQKNPTAFYLCASSTVENTEAFFGQGTRLTVV.

This chain uses TRBV27 with TRBJ2-1; TCRdb gives TRBD1 as the D gene, but with no DNA this cannot be confirmed. Germline-derived CDR1 and CDR2 are MNHEY and SMNVEV (reference sequence). The CDR3 length is 13 residues. CDR3 residues: CASSVRFRDEQFF.